These 28 T cell receptor beta chains originate from one sample sequenced in a study of spatial heterogeneity in lung cancer. MiXCR was run by TCRdb on the 5' RACE reads, yielding one entry per CDR3 protein. The sample holds tens of thousands of distinct CDR3 sequences, around 7.6% seen once. Regarding time point: blood at routine non-recurrence follow-up after resection. The sequenced sample was PBMCs, obtained at follow-up. These receptors were taken from a male donor with early-stage non-small cell lung cancer.

Ten or more counts support this clonotype. This sequence joins TRBV27 and TRBJ1-2, with D hard to call. This CDR3 is built from 13 residues. Trimming shortened V by 5 bases and J by 2 bases, and 9 bases separated the two germline ends. CDR1 is MNHEY and CDR2 is SMNVEV in the germline V gene (reference sequence). CDR3 loop: CASSPDKNYGYTF. The DNA of the CDR3 is TGTGCCAGCAGTCCCGACAAGAACTATGGCTACACCTTC.

Regarding this clonotype: Just one base apart from a much larger clone, this may be a read error. This chain connects TRBV7-2 to TRBJ2-7; TRBD2 matches 8 bases. The CDR3 loop spans 19 amino acids. CDR1 and CDR2 from the germline V gene are SGHTA and FQGNSA. The junction had 15 bases not matched to a gene; V was cut back by 2 bases and J by 0 bases. Here the CDR3 DNA reads TGTGCCAGCAGCTTACCAAGCGGGCTAGCGGGTGATCGCTCCTACGAGCAGTACTTC. Amino acids: CASSLPSGLAGDRSYEQYF.

This clonotype was observed at least ten times. This chain's CDR3 is CATHLRGSSGNTIYF. The CDR3 coding sequence is TGTGCCACGCACCTGCGGGGGTCCTCTGGAAACACCATATATTTT. The rearrangement uses TRBV6-5 and TRBJ1-3; possibly TRBD1 for D (5 bases). V was pared by 10 bases and J by 0 bases, with 16 bases between. Germline lookup yields CDR1 MNHEY and CDR2 SVGAGI. The CDR3 runs to 15 residues.

This clonotype was counted a few times. CDR3 in DNA: TGTGCCAGTAGCCGGGACAGGGTCTACGAGCAGTACTTC. This sequence encodes CASSRDRVYEQYF. The rearrangement joins TRBV19 to TRBJ2-7; 9 bases fit TRBD1. CDR1 LNHDA and CDR2 SQIVND come from the germline V gene (reference sequence). Germline trimming cut 6 bases from V and 3 bases from J; bases unmatched to any gene: 3. The CDR3 extends over 13 amino acids.

There are many counts of this clonotype. The chain joins TRBV11-2 to TRBJ2-3, with D perhaps TRBD2 (6 bases). Germline V gene data show CDR1 as SGHAT and CDR2 as FQNNGV. Trimming shortened V by 4 bases and J by 4 bases, and 15 bases separated the two germline ends. There are 15 residues in the CDR3. In DNA, the CDR3 is TGTGCCAGCAGCTCGGGGGTTTTAGGGTCAGATACGCAGTATTTT. The encoded protein is CASSSGVLGSDTQYF. Full variable domain (missing parts from reference TRBV11-2 and TRBJ2-3): EAGVAQSPRYKIIEKRQSVAFWCNPISGHATLYWYQQILGQGPKLLIQFQNNGVVDDSQLPKDRFSAERLKGVDSTLKIQPAKLEDSAVYLCASSSGVLGSDTQYFGPGTRLTVL.

Many counts were recorded for this clonotype. The chain has TRBV11-2 and TRBJ2-7, with D tentatively TRBD2 (6 bases). CDR1 and CDR2 (germline): SGHAT, FQNNGV. The CDR3 loop spans 14 amino acids. Trimming took off 4 bases at V and 5 bases at J, with 15 bases between the two ends. The CDR3 protein is CASSSRLVYNEQYF. The CDR3 DNA follows: TGTGCCAGCAGCTCGCGACTAGTCTACAACGAGCAGTACTTC.

This clonotype was recorded many times. The chain employs TRBV2 and TRBJ2-2; D remains ambiguous. Germline V gives CDR1 SNHLY, CDR2 FYNNEI. Trimming pared 4 bases from V and 1 base from J, leaving 10 bases between. The CDR3 sequence is 15 residues long. The CDR3 spells CASSATDLNTGELFF. The CDR3 DNA reads as TGTGCCAGCAGTGCTACGGATCTGAACACCGGGGAGCTGTTTTTT.

This clonotype occurred many times. The V and J genes are TRBV29-1 and TRBJ2-7; D tentatively reads TRBD1 or TRBD2 (6 bases each). Germline V lookup: CDR1 SQVTM, CDR2 ANQGSEA. The CDR3 runs 15 residues. The V gene lost 1 base and the J gene lost 6 bases, with 19 bases spanning the gap. CDR3: CSVEGPLGGDSEQYF. CDR3 coding DNA: TGCAGCGTTGAAGGGCCTTTGGGGGGCGATTCCGAGCAGTACTTC.

This clonotype came up a few times. V and J are TRBV20-1 and TRBJ2-1; possibly TRBD2 for D (6 bases). This CDR3 comprises 16 residues. Germline assignment: CDR1 DFQATT and CDR2 SNEGSKA (reference sequence). V lost 3 bases, J lost 0 bases, and 15 bases lay in between. The CDR3 loop is CSARLLARGSYNEQFF. The CDR3 DNA reads TGCAGTGCTAGGCTACTTGCGCGGGGCTCCTACAATGAGCAGTTCTTC.

This clonotype occurred many times. V and J are TRBV7-9 and TRBJ2-1; D ambiguous. Trimming took off 4 bases at V and 12 bases at J, with 25 bases between the two ends. The V gene's germline CDR1 is SEHNR and CDR2 FQNEAQ (reference sequence). The CDR3 has 16 amino acids. The chain's CDR3 is CASSSDSKKNRMGQFF. The DNA of the CDR3 is TGTGCCAGCAGCTCCGATTCCAAAAAAAATAGAATGGGGCAGTTCTTC.

This clonotype was picked up many times. The chain has TRBV19 and TRBJ2-1; D uncertain. The CDR3 totals 14 residues. CDR1 is LNHDA, CDR2 SQIVND, per germline (reference sequence). V lost 5 bases to trimming and J lost 0 bases, with 8 bases between them. CDR3 DNA: TGTGCCAGTAGTCCGCAGAGCTCCTACAATGAGCAGTTCTTC. Residues: CASSPQSSYNEQFF.

The sample holds many counts of this clonotype. The chain couples TRBV20-1 to TRBJ2-1; the D gene is possibly TRBD1 (5 bases). This CDR3 spans 14 amino acids. The V and J ends lost 5 bases and 9 bases respectively, with 20 bases between them. Germline CDR1 DFQATT, CDR2 SNEGSKA (reference sequence). The CDR3 DNA reads as TGCAGTGCTCGGTCGGACACGGTGGTCGTTGAGCAGTTCTTC. Its translation: CSARSDTVVVEQFF.

Many counts were recorded for this clonotype. CDR3 loop: CASRAGGPSGTDTQYF. Written as DNA, the CDR3 is TGTGCCAGTCGAGCGGGGGGGCCAAGCGGCACAGATACGCAGTATTTT. V and J are TRBV11-2 and TRBJ2-3; 10 bases agree with TRBD2. V was clipped by 9 bases and J by 1 base; unmatched bases: 10. The CDR3 extends over 16 amino acids. The V gene's germline CDR1 is SGHAT and CDR2 FQNNGV. The full variable domain, with the rest looked up from reference TRBV11-2 and TRBJ2-3, is EAGVAQSPRYKIIEKRQSVAFWCNPISGHATLYWYQQILGQGPKLLIQFQNNGVVDDSQLPKDRFSAERLKGVDSTLKIQPAKLEDSAVYLCASRAGGPSGTDTQYFGPGTRLTVL.

This clonotype was observed many times. The chain combines TRBV7-9 with TRBJ2-3; D is ambiguous. V was cut by 2 bases and J by 1 base, with 7 bases left in between. This CDR3 is 14 amino acids long. Germline V gene sequence: CDR1 SEHNR, CDR2 FQNEAQ (reference sequence). CDR3 sequence: CASSLFEGTDTQYF. DNA for the CDR3: TGTGCCAGCAGCTTATTTGAGGGCACAGATACGCAGTATTTT. Drawing the rest from reference TRBV7-9 and TRBJ2-3, the complete variable domain is DTGVSQNPRHKITKRGQNVTFRCDPISEHNRLYWYRQTLGQGPEFLTYFQNEAQLEKSRLLSDRFSAERPKGSFSTLEIQRTEQGDSAMYLCASSLFEGTDTQYFGPGTRLTVL.

This clonotype has ten or more counts. The chain couples TRBV19 to TRBJ2-7; TRBD1 aligns across 12 bases. V was pared by 5 bases and J by 1 base, with 3 bases of the junction left unmatched. The CDR3 is 15 residues long. CDR1 and CDR2 from the germline V gene are LNHDA and SQIVND (reference sequence). The chain's CDR3 is CASSVGQGASYEQYF. CDR3 DNA sequence: TGTGCCAGTAGTGTGGGACAGGGGGCTTCCTACGAGCAGTACTTC.

The genes are TRBV30 and TRBJ1-2; possibly TRBD1 for D (6 bases). The CDR3 totals 11 residues. In germline, CDR1 is GTSNPN, CDR2 SVGIG (reference sequence). V lost 3 bases to trimming and J lost 13 bases, with 15 bases between them. Written as DNA, the CDR3 is TGTGCCTGGAGCGTAGGGGGATACTTCACCTTC. Amino acids: CAWSVGGYFTF.

This clonotype was seen repeatedly, ten times or more. This rearrangement joins TRBV6-5 to TRBJ1-1, with D unclear. Germline CDR1 MNHEY, CDR2 SVGAGI. V was trimmed by 4 bases and J by 2 bases, leaving 5 bases between them. This CDR3 region has 12 residues. CDR3 DNA sequence: TGTGCCAGCAGTTTGACAAACACTGAAGCTTTCTTT. Protein product: CASSLTNTEAFF.

The sample holds many counts of this clonotype. This chain joins TRBV29-1 and TRBJ2-1; 7 bases fit TRBD1. Germline CDR1 SQVTM, CDR2 ANQGSEA. Germline trimming cut 4 bases from V and 10 bases from J; bases unmatched to any gene: 4. CDR3 length equals 11 residues. The CDR3 is CSVATGLEQFF. CDR3 coding DNA: TGCAGCGTTGCGACAGGGCTGGAGCAGTTCTTC.

The chain has TRBV4-2 and TRBJ2-5; D perhaps matches TRBD2 (7 bases). The CDR3 runs to 17 residues. The germline V gene has CDR1 LGHNA and CDR2 YNFKEQ. V lost 1 base to trimming and J lost 4 bases, with 19 bases between them. The CDR3: CASSQAQGGAGIETQYF. For the CDR3, the DNA is TGTGCCAGCAGCCAAGCCCAAGGGGGGGCGGGGATAGAGACCCAGTACTTC.

On this clonotype: Being one base from a much bigger clone, this may be a read error. In nucleotides, the CDR3 is TGTGCTAGTGGGACAAATATAGTGCGGTACTTC. Protein: CASGTNIVRYF. J is TRBJ2-7 and V is TRBV12-5, with D unresolved. The CDR3 totals 11 residues. Germline V lookup: CDR1 LGHNT, CDR2 FRNRAP. V lost 6 bases to trimming and J lost 12 bases, with 15 bases between them.

This sequence joins TRBV15 and TRBJ1-5, with 7 positions matching TRBD1. From germline, CDR1 is LNHNV and CDR2 YYDKDF (reference sequence). CDR3 size: 19 residues. The V and J ends lost 0 bases and 2 bases, in that order; junction bases with no gene match: 13. CDR3 sequence (DNA): TGTGCCACCAGCAGAGATCGGAGGGGGCGAGGGATAGGCAATCAGCCCCAGCATTTT. It codes for CATSRDRRGRGIGNQPQHF. Full variable domain (rest looked up from reference TRBV15 and TRBJ1-5): DAMVIQNPRYQVTQFGKPVTLSCSQTLNHNVMYWYQQKSSQAPKLLFHYYDKDFNNEADTPDNFQSRRPNTSFCFLDIRSPGLGDTAMYLCATSRDRRGRGIGNQPQHFGDGTRLSIL.

This clonotype was recorded at least ten times. This chain links TRBV6-5 with TRBJ1-2; D gene uncertain. Trimming took 6 bases from V and 4 from J, leaving 12 bases between them. Germline V gene data show CDR1 as MNHEY and CDR2 as SVGAGI. This CDR3 is built from 13 residues. CDR3 sequence reads: CASRQTDLYGYTF. CDR3 nucleotide sequence: TGTGCCAGCAGACAAACAGACCTCTATGGCTACACCTTC.

This clonotype was counted at least ten times. The chain combines TRBV2 with TRBJ1-3; 8 bases are shared with TRBD1. V lost 5 bases, J lost 3 bases, and 3 bases stayed unmatched. Germline V lookup: CDR1 SNHLY, CDR2 FYNNEI. The CDR3 covers 14 residues. The CDR3 DNA is TGTGCCAGCAGTTCCGGGACAGGTGGAAACACCATATATTTT. Translating gives CASSSGTGGNTIYF.

This clonotype has at least ten counts. V gene TRBV5-1 combines with J gene TRBJ1-1, with 10 bases aligning to TRBD1. V dropped 4 bases and J dropped 4; count of bases not matched to a gene: 13. CDR1 and CDR2 from the germline V gene are SGHRS and YFSETQ. This CDR3 has 17 residues. The CDR3: CASSKGQGVLQLTEAFF. CDR3 bases: TGCGCCAGCAGCAAAGGACAGGGGGTTCTACAACTCACTGAAGCTTTCTTT.

This clonotype is medium-sized in the sample. This chain joins TRBV7-9 and TRBJ2-2, with unresolved D. The CDR3 has 14 amino acids. In germline, CDR1 is SEHNR, CDR2 FQNEAQ (reference sequence). Trimming removed 3 bases at V and 7 bases at J, with 12 bases between. The DNA for the CDR3 is TGTGCCAGCAGCTTGCAGACGTCTGTCGGGGAGCTGTTTTTT. Translated: CASSLQTSVGELFF. The full variable domain, in which reference TRBV7-9 and TRBJ2-2 provide the parts outside the CDR3, is DTGVSQNPRHKITKRGQNVTFRCDPISEHNRLYWYRQTLGQGPEFLTYFQNEAQLEKSRLLSDRFSAERPKGSFSTLEIQRTEQGDSAMYLCASSLQTSVGELFFGEGSRLTVL.

The chain recombines TRBV20-1 with TRBJ1-4; 7 bases match TRBD1. The CDR3 consists of 18 residues. The germline gives CDR1 DFQATT, CDR2 SNEGSKA (reference sequence). V trimming: 0 bases; J trimming: 10 bases; junction bases outside the gene matches: 20. In nucleotides, the CDR3 is TGCAGTGCTAGAGATCTCATCAGGGGACAGCAAGAGGTCGGAAAACTGTTTTTT. The encoded protein is CSARDLIRGQQEVGKLFF.

This clonotype was recorded many times. The chain couples TRBV11-2 to TRBJ2-3, with D perhaps TRBD1 (5 bases). The CDR3 sequence is 16 residues long. CDR1 is SGHAT, CDR2 FQNNGV, per germline. Trimming took 2 bases from V and 3 from J, leaving 15 bases between them. The CDR3: CASSLYPNQGTDTQYF. CDR3 coding DNA: TGTGCCAGCAGCTTATACCCCAACCAGGGAACAGATACGCAGTATTTT.

The sample holds many counts of this clonotype. The chain is built from TRBV21-1 and TRBJ1-1; whether TRBD1, the table's D call, matches the DNA was not checked. TRBV21-1 is given as a pseudogene. There are 16 residues in the CDR3. In nucleotides, the CDR3 is TGTGCCAGCAGCAAAGTCAGGGACCGTGAGAACACTGAAGCTTTCTTT. This translates into CASSKVRDRENTEAFF.